This TCR beta chain was sequenced in a study of naive and memory T cell subsets. Only a few counts were recorded for this clonotype. Its antigen is unknown. Study-level points and caveats: Especially in CD8 cells, naive repertoires contained a few larger clonotypes, possibly CD45RA-re-expressing memory cells.

Per germline, CDR1 SGDLS and CDR2 YYNGEE. Between the trimmed V and J ends, which lost 0 bases and 5 bases, there was a span of 15 bases. There are 16 residues in the CDR3. From the second PCR step, alpha and beta chains were amplified apart. CD8 T cells were positively selected from what remained after CD4 positive selection. Cells stained for CD3, CD4, CD8, CD45RA and CD27 were sorted into four subsets. An equimolar mix of two oligonucleotides served as the beta constant-region primer for TRBC1 and TRBC2. Four rounds of PCR amplified the ligated cDNA using nested alpha and beta constant-region primers plus SP2. Ligation attached a single-stranded oligonucleotide with a 12-nucleotide UMI and the SP2 primer to the cDNA 3' end. Via MiXCR, TCRdb re-called the UMI-ligation and nested PCR reads, giving one row per CDR3 protein. The table has approximately 140,000 distinct CDR3 sequences, more than 15% seen once.

The chain employs TRBV9 and TRBJ2-1, with a possible D match to TRBD2 (6 bases). This TCR was sampled from a human donor in good health. Sample: naive CD8+ T cells from blood. CDR3 in amino acids: CASSVDYAGFHNEQFF. The CDR3 DNA reads TGTGCCAGCAGCGTAGACTACGCGGGGTTCCACAATGAGCAGTTCTTC.